This TCR beta chain was found in a study of cytomegalovirus exposure and HLA in healthy donors. CDR3 size: 15 residues. J gave up 9 bases and V 1 base, and 11 bases lay outside the gene matches. In germline, CDR1 is SEHNR, CDR2 FQNEAQ (reference sequence). The study, taken as a whole, reports: It was 150 or so TCR beta chains that were listed as cytomegalovirus-associated.

13 Jbeta primers and 60 Vbeta primers were used for the PCR. The data were produced by immunoSEQ multiplex PCR, yet TCRdb's version contains in-frame clones alone and is incomplete. The data contain roughly 130,000 clones, 74% of them singletons. This clone counts as medium-sized. Its antigen is still unknown. The TCR comes from a woman between 45 and 60 years old in good health and CMV-seropositive. Sequencing used PBMCs. V is TRBV7-9 and J is TRBJ2-7, with 8 bases matching TRBD1. The CDR3: CASSLVAGAGTGQYF. CDR3 coding DNA: TGTGCCAGCAGCTTAGTTGCAGGAGCCGGGACAGGGCAGTACTTC.